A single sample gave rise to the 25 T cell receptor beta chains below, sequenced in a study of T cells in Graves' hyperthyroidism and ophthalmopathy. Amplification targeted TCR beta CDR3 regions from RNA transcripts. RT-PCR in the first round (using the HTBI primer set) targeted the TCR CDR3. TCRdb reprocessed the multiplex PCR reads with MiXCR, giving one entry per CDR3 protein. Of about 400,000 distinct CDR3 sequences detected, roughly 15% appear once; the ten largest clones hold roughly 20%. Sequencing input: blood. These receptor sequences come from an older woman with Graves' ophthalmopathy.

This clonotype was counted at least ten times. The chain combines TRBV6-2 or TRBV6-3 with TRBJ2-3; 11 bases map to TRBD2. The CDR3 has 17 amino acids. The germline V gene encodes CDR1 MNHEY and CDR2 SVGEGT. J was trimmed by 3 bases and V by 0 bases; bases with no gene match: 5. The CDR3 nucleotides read TGTGCCAGCAGTTACTCGGCTAGCGGGAGGAGTACAGATACGCAGTATTTT. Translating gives CASSYSASGRSTDTQYF.

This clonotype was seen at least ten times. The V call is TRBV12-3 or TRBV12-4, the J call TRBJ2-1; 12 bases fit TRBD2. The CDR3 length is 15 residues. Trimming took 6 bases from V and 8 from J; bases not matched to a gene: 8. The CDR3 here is CASRSLAGGSDEQFF. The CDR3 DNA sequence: TGTGCCAGCAGGTCACTAGCGGGAGGCAGTGATGAGCAGTTCTTC.

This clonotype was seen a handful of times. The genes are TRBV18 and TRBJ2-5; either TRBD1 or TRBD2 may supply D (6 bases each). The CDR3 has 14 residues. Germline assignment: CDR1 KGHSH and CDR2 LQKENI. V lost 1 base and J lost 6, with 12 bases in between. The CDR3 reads CASSPQEGDKTQYF. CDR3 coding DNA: TGTGCCAGCTCACCACAGGAGGGGGACAAGACCCAGTACTTC.

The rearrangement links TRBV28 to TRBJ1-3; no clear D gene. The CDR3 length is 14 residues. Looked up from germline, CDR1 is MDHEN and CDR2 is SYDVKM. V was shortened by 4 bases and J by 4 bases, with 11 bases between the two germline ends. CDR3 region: CASSSQVAGNTIYF. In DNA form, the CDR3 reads TGTGCCAGCAGTTCCCAGGTTGCCGGAAACACCATATATTTT.

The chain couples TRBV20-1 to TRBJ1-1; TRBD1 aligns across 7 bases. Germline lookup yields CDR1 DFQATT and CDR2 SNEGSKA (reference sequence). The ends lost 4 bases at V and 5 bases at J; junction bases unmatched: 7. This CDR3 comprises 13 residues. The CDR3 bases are TGCAGTGCTACGGGCCTGGACAGGACTGAAGCTTTCTTT. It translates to CSATGLDRTEAFF.

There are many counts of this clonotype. CDR3: CASGLDTWGTQYF. The CDR3 DNA reads as TGTGCTAGTGGTTTGGACACATGGGGGACCCAGTACTTC. This sequence joins TRBV12-5 and TRBJ2-5; D is undetermined. Germline assignment: CDR1 LGHNT and CDR2 FRNRAP. V was cut by 1 base and J by 7 bases, with 10 bases left in between. The CDR3 has 13 amino acids.

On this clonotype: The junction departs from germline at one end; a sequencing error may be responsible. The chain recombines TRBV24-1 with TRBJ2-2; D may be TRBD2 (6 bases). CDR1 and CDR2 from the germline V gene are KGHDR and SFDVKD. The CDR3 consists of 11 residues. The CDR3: CATSDSGGLFF. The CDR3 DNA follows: TGTGCCACCAGTGATTCCGGGGGGCTGTTTTTT.

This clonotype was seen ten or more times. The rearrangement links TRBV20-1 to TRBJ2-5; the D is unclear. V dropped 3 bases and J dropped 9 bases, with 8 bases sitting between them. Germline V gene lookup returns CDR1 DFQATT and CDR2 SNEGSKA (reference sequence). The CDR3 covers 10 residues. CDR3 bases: TGCAGTGCTAGTCTATCGGCCCAGTACTTC. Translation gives CSASLSAQYF.

The CDR3 DNA reads TGTGCCACCAGCAGGGGAACTAGCGAACTCTCGGGAGATACGCAGTATTTT. It codes for CATSRGTSELSGDTQYF. The chain recombines TRBV15 with TRBJ2-3; 7 nucleotides match TRBD2. Germline V CDR1 and CDR2: LNHNV, YYDKDF (reference sequence). Losses at the gene ends were 3 bases for V and 5 bases for J; bases not matched to a gene: 14. This CDR3 region has 17 residues.

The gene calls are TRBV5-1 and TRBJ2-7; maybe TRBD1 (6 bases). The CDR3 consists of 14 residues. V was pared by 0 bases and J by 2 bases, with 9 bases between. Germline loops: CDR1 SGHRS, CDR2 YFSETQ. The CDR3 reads CASSLDTGTYEQYF. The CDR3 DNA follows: TGCGCCAGCAGCTTGGATACAGGGACCTACGAGCAGTACTTC. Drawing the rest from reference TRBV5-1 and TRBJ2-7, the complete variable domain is KAGVTQTPRYLIKTRGQQVTLSCSPISGHRSVSWYQQTPGQGLQFLFEYFSETQRNKGNFPGRFSGRQFSNSRSEMNVSTLELGDSALYLCASSLDTGTYEQYFGPGTRLTVT.

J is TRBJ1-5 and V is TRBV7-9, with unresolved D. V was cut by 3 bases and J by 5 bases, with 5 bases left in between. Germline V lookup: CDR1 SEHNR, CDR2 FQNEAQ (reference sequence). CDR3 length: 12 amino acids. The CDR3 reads CASSFYDQPQHF. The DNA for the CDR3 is TGTGCCAGCAGCTTTTACGATCAGCCCCAGCATTTT. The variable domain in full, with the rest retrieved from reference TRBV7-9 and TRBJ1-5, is DTGVSQNPRHKITKRGQNVTFRCDPISEHNRLYWYRQTLGQGPEFLTYFQNEAQLEKSRLLSDRFSAERPKGSFSTLEIQRTEQGDSAMYLCASSFYDQPQHFGDGTRLSIL.

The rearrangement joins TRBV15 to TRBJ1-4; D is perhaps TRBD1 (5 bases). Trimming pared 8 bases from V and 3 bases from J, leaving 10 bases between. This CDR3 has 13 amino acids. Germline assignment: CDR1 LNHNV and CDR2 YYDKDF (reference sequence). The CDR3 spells CATRGAPNEKLFF. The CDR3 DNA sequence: TGTGCCACCCGAGGGGCGCCTAATGAAAAACTGTTTTTT.

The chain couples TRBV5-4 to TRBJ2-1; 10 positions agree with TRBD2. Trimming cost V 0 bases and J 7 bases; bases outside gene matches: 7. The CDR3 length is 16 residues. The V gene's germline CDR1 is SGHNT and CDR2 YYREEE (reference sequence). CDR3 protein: CASSLGGTSAPNEQFF. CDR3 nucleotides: TGTGCCAGCAGCTTGGGTGGGACTAGCGCGCCGAATGAGCAGTTCTTC.

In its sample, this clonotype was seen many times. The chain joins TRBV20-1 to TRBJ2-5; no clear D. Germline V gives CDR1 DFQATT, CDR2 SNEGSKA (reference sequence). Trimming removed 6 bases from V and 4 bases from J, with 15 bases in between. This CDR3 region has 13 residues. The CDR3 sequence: CSAVGPNGETQYF. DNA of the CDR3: TGCAGTGCCGTAGGGCCAAACGGAGAGACCCAGTACTTC.

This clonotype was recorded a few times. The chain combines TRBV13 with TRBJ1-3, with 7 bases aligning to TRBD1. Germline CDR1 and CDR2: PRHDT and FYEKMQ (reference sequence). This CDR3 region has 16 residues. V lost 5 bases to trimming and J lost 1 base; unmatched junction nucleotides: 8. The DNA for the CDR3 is TGTGCCAGCAGCCCCGAACGACAGGGTTCTGGAAACACCATATATTTT. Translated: CASSPERQGSGNTIYF.

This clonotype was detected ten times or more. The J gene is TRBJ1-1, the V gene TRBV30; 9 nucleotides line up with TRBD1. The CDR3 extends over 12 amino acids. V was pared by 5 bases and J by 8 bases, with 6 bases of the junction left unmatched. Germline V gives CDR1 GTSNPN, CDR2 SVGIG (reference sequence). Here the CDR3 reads CAWGDRGGEAFF. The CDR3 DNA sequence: TGTGCCTGGGGCGACAGGGGGGGCGAAGCTTTCTTT.

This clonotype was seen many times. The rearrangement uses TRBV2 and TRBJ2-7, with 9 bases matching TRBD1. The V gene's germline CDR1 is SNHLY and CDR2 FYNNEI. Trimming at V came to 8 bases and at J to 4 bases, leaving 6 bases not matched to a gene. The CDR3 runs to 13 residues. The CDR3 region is CASVRDRAYEQYF. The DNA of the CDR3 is TGTGCCAGCGTCCGGGACAGGGCGTACGAGCAGTACTTC.

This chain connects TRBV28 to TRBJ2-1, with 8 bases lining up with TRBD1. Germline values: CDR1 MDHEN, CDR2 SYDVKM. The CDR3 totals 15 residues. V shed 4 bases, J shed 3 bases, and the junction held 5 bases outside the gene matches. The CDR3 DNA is TGTGCCAGCAGTTCACAGGGGGGATTCTACAATGAGCAGTTCTTC. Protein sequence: CASSSQGGFYNEQFF.

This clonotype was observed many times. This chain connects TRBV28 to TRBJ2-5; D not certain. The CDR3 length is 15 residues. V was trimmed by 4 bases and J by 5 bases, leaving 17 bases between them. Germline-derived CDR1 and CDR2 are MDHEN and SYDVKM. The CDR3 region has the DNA TGTGCCAGCAGTTCCCTCCTAGGCTCTAGGGAGACCCAGTACTTC. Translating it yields CASSSLLGSRETQYF.

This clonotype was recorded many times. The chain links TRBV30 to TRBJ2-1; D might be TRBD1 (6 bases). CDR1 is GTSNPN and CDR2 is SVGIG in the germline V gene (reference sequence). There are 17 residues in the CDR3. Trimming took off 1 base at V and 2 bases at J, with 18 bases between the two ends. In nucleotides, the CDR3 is TGTGCCTGGAGTGATCAACGATTCCGGACAGCCTACAATGAGCAGTTCTTC. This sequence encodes CAWSDQRFRTAYNEQFF.

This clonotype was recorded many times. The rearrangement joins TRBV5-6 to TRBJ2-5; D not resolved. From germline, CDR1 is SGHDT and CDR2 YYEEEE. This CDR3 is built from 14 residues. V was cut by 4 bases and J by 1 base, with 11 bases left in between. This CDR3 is CASSPLPSQETQYF. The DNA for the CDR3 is TGTGCCAGCAGCCCACTTCCCAGCCAAGAGACCCAGTACTTC.

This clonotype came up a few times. CDR3 amino acids: CASSITDRGYNEQFF. CDR3 nucleotides: TGTGCCAGTAGTATCACGGACAGGGGTTACAATGAGCAGTTCTTC. The chain has TRBV19 and TRBJ2-1; 9 bases align to TRBD1. The CDR3 covers 15 residues. The germline V gene encodes CDR1 LNHDA and CDR2 SQIVND (reference sequence). V was pared by 3 bases and J by 4 bases, with 4 bases of the junction left unmatched.

The CDR3, as DNA: TGCAGCGTCGCACAGGGCGGCGAGCAGTACTTC. Encoded protein: CSVAQGGEQYF. This rearrangement joins TRBV29-1 to TRBJ2-7; a weak D match, TRBD1 (6 bases). There are 11 residues in the CDR3. V was trimmed by 6 bases and J by 6 bases, leaving 12 bases between them. Germline V gene sequence: CDR1 SQVTM, CDR2 ANQGSEA.

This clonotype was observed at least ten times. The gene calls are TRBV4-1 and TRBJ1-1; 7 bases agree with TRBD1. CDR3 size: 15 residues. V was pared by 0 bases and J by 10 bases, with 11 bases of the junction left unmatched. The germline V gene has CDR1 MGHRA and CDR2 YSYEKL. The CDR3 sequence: CASSQEVETGRGAFF. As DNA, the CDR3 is TGCGCCAGCAGCCAAGAAGTCGAGACAGGGAGGGGAGCTTTCTTT.

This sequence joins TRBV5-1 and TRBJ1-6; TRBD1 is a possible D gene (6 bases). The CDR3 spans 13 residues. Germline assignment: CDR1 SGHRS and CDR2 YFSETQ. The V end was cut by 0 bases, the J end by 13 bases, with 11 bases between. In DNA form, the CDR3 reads TGCGCCAGCAGCTTGGAAGGGGGGAGGCCCCTCCACTTT. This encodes CASSLEGGRPLHF.